Described below is a single T cell receptor (beta chain) sequence and its context. Its matching antigen is unknown. The CDR3 covers 14 residues. Germline CDR1 reads ENHRY; CDR2 reads SYGVKD. Trimming at V came to 8 bases and at J to 0 bases, leaving 3 bases not matched to a gene. This sample is drawn from a study of cytomegalovirus exposure and HLA in healthy donors. General study findings and limits: Cytomegalovirus status was reportedly diagnosed by the classifier with high specificity and sensitivity. A list of about 180 TCR beta chains associated with cytomegalovirus was given. Rare sequences made up most TCRs, while some public TCRs were found in many donors.

Repertoires were generated with immunoSEQ multiplex PCR, while TCRdb's copy carries only in-frame clones and drops some. Among 90,000 to 150,000 clones listed, roughly 84% were seen once. Sequenced sample: PBMCs. The chain has TRBV10-3 and TRBJ2-7; 11 bases map to TRBD2. This TCR came from a young woman in good health and CMV-seronegative. CDR3 in amino acids: CAIRSGGASYEQYF. The CDR3 DNA follows: TGTGCCATCCGTAGCGGGGGGGCCTCCTACGAGCAGTACTTC.